This T cell receptor beta chain was documented in a study of vaccination and CD4 T cells after COVID-19. CDR1 is MNHNS and CDR2 is SASEGT in the germline V gene. V lost 10 bases, J lost 4 bases, and 18 bases lay in between. The CDR3 has 14 residues. General study findings and limits: For convalescent patients, 304 of the 307 vaccine-specific clones analyzed were classified as spike mono-reactive.

To note about this clonotype: As yet, its antigen is unknown.

Sequencing of the DNA from cultured CD4+ T cells was carried out with the Oncomine TCR Beta short-read assay. TCRdb reprocessed the PCR reads via MiXCR and lists one record per CDR3 protein. The repertoire holds more than 15,000 distinct CDR3 sequences, around 47% seen once, with 20% to 25% in the top ten. Documented time point: late sampling 161 to 241 days after vaccination in a few convalescent patients. Treatment noted: approximately nine-day PBMC culture with coronavirus spike peptide pools or control peptides (ViraFEST assay). A negative selection step was used to isolate CD4+ T cells once culture had run for 10 to 11 days.

This sequence was found in a human donor who had recovered from COVID-19. Here the sequenced sample was CD4+ T cells from blood, cultured in vitro, taken about 7 months after SARS-CoV-2 vaccination. The chain joins TRBV6-1 to TRBJ2-3; TRBD2 is a possible D gene (6 bases). This CDR3 is CAIGGLRQADTQYF. The CDR3 region has the DNA TGTGCCATAGGAGGGCTCCGGCAGGCAGATACGCAGTATTTT.